The rows below give T cell receptor beta chains drawn from one sample of a study of beta chain features in type 1 diabetes. The assay was immunoSEQ multiplex PCR, and TCRdb's table has in-frame clones only and misses some. The sample carries 600,000 to 700,000 clones, roughly 13% recorded once. Sample: naive CD4+ T cells from blood. These receptors all come from a young man with type 1 diabetes. Both conserved end residues are part of each CDR3. D genes are given only for firm matches. Size is omitted from some rows. Given values are once, few, many or a class for expanded clones.

>TRBV30|TRBJ2-7|-|-
TGTGCCTGGAGTGTACAGGGCGGGAGCGAGCAGTACTTC
CAWSVQGGSEQYF
>TRBV6-1|TRBJ2-2|TRBD1|-
TGTGCCAGCGGGAAACCCGGGACAGACACCGGGGAGCTGTTTTTT
CASGKPGTDTGELFF
>TRBV5-1|TRBJ1-4|-|-
TGCGCCAGCAGCTTGGATGGGGCTTGGGAAAAACTGTTTTTT
CASSLDGAWEKLFF
>TRBV9|TRBJ1-1|-|few
TGTGCCAGCAGCGGATCAACGGACCGAAACACTGAAGCTTTCTTT
CASSGSTDRNTEAFF
>TRBV30|TRBJ1-4|-|few
TGTGCCTGGAGTTATAGCGCAACTAATGAAAAACTGTTTTTT
CAWSYSATNEKLFF
>TRBV27|TRBJ1-2|TRBD1|-
TGTGCCAGCAGACCTCGACAGGGGGCAGATGGCTACACCTTC
CASRPRQGADGYTF
>TRBV29-1|TRBJ1-1|-|-
TGCAGCGTTGAATATAGCCCCCTTTGGGGGGGAAAGGAGAGCACTGAAGCTTTCTTT
CSVEYSPLWGGKESTEAFF
>TRBV30|TRBJ2-1|-|-
TGTGCCGGACAGATAGGACTTAACGTTGGGCGTGAGCAGTTCTTC
CAGQIGLNVGREQFF
>TRBV18|TRBJ1-2|-|-
TGTGCCAGCTCAACCGACAGAAACTATGGCTACACCTTC
CASSTDRNYGYTF
>TRBV29-1|TRBJ2-7|-|few
TGCAGCGTTGAAAATCCAGGGCACTACGAGCAGTACTTC
CSVENPGHYEQYF
>TRBV30|TRBJ1-2|TRBD1|-
TGTGCCTGGAGTGTCGACAGGGGCGATGGCTACACCTTC
CAWSVDRGDGYTF
>TRBV5-1|TRBJ2-7|TRBD1|few
TGCGCCAGCGGCCTAAAGACAGGGGGCGGCTCCTACGAGCAGTACTTC
CASGLKTGGGSYEQYF
>TRBV29-1|TRBJ2-1|-|few
TGCAGCGTCGGAGAAAATGAGCAGTTCTTC
CSVGENEQFF
>TRBV29-1|TRBJ2-1|TRBD2|few
TGCAGCGTTGAGGGGGGGACTAGCCTCTACAATGAGCAGTTCTTC
CSVEGGTSLYNEQFF
>TRBV25-1|TRBJ2-5|-|-
TGTGCCAGCAGTGAAAGTAGAGGGCCCGCGGAGACCCAGTACTTC
CASSESRGPAETQYF
>TRBV9|TRBJ2-7|TRBD1|-
TGTGCCAGCAGCGTAGCTGGGACAGGGGGAGTGCAGCAGTACTTC
CASSVAGTGGVQQYF
>TRBV23-1|TRBJ1-6|-|few
TGCGCCAGCAGTCATCCCGGGCCATTAAATTCACCCCTCCACTTT
CASSHPGPLNSPLHF
>TRBV15|TRBJ2-1|-|-
TGTGCCACCAGCAGGGAAGCCCACCGGGAGCAGTTCTTC
CATSREAHREQFF
>TRBV6-1|TRBJ1-1|-|-
TGTGCCAGCAATCCAGGGAGACAAGCTTTCTTT
CASNPGRQAFF
>TRBV30|TRBJ1-4|-|few
TGTGCCTGGAGTGGACGGACAGCAACTAATGAAAAACTGTTTTTT
CAWSGRTATNEKLFF
>TRBV21-1|TRBJ2-1|-|few
TGTGCCAGCAGCAAAAGTCGGGTAGGGTACAATGAGCAGTTCTTC
CASSKSRVGYNEQFF
>TRBV18|TRBJ1-5|-|few
TGTGCCAGCTCACCACCCGATCTGCACCCCCAGCATTTT
CASSPPDLHPQHF
>TRBV10-3|TRBJ2-7|TRBD1|few
TGTGCCATCAGTGGGCAACAGGGGGAGTACGAGCAGTACTTC
CAISGQQGEYEQYF
>TRBV9|TRBJ2-1|TRBD2|few
TGTGCCAGCAGCGCGGGACTAGCGAACGATGAGCAGTTCTTC
CASSAGLANDEQFF
>TRBV11-2|TRBJ2-3|-|-
TGTGCCAGCAAGCTTAGGACAGCTACAGATACGCAGTATTTT
CASKLRTATDTQYF
>TRBV13|TRBJ2-7|TRBD1|few
TGTGCCAGCAGCTTAGGGGGGGACAGACTATACGAGCAGTACTTC
CASSLGGDRLYEQYF
>TRBV18|TRBJ2-7|-|-
TGTGCCAGCTCACCAGACAGAAGCATCAGCTCCTACGAGCAGTACTTC
CASSPDRSISSYEQYF
>TRBV20-1|TRBJ2-2|-|few
TGCAGTGCTAGCAGGGCCGGGGAGCTGTTTTTT
CSASRAGELFF
>TRBV30|TRBJ1-1|-|few
TGTGCCTGGAGTCTAGCGAACACTGAAGCTTTCTTT
CAWSLANTEAFF
>TRBV6-1|TRBJ1-5|-|few
TGTGCCAGCAGTGACAGTTATAGCAATCAGCCCCAGCATTTT
CASSDSYSNQPQHF
>TRBV5-1|TRBJ1-4|-|-
TGCGCCAGCAGCGTCCGGGTTGGTGAAAAACTGTTTTTT
CASSVRVGEKLFF
>TRBV9|TRBJ2-5|-|-
TGTGCCAGCAGCGTAGACGCGGAGACCCAGTACTTC
CASSVDAETQYF
>TRBV9|TRBJ2-1|-|few
TGTGCCAGCAGCCAGCGGCAGGACGGGGGCTACAATGAGCAGTTCTTC
CASSQRQDGGYNEQFF
>TRBV5-1|TRBJ2-5|-|few
TGCGCCAGCAGCGGCTGGGGGGCCCACGAGACCCAGTACTTC
CASSGWGAHETQYF
>TRBV30|TRBJ1-2|-|-
TGTGCCTGGTCCCCACCTATGACAGTAACTAACTATGGCTACACCTTC
CAWSPPMTVTNYGYTF
>TRBV10-3|TRBJ1-1|TRBD1|few
TGTGCCATCAAGGATCTTGCCCAGGGGGGCACTGAAGCTTTCTTT
CAIKDLAQGGTEAFF
>TRBV5-1|TRBJ2-7|-|few
TGCGCCAGCAGCTTACGGACGGACTACTCTACCTTCTACGAGCAGTACTTC
CASSLRTDYSTFYEQYF
>TRBV27|TRBJ1-1|TRBD1|-
TGTGCCAGCAGCTTTGCAGACAGGGGGACTGAAGCTTTCTTT
CASSFADRGTEAFF
>TRBV12-5|TRBJ2-2|-|-
TGTGCTAGTGGTTTGGATCTGGGTACCGGGGAGCTGTTTTTT
CASGLDLGTGELFF
>TRBV10-3|TRBJ1-2|TRBD1|-
TGTGCCATCAGTATACAGGGGGCCTATGGCTACACCTTC
CAISIQGAYGYTF
>TRBV15|TRBJ2-1|TRBD1|few
TGTGCCACCAGCAGAGATCGCGGGACAGGGGTGTACAATGAGCAGTTCTTC
CATSRDRGTGVYNEQFF
>TRBV4-1|TRBJ1-2|-|-
TGCGCCAGCAGCCAAAGGGACGGGACCCTCGGCTACACCTTC
CASSQRDGTLGYTF
>TRBV7-2|TRBJ1-3|-|-
TGTGCCAGCAGCTTAGACGGACTCTCTGGAAACACCATATATTTT
CASSLDGLSGNTIYF
>TRBV30|TRBJ2-5|-|few
TGTGCCTGGGTTACAATTGAGACAGCTCAAGAGACCCAGTACTTC
CAWVTIETAQETQYF
>TRBV11-2|TRBJ1-1|-|few
TGTGCCAGCAGCTTAGGGCTGCGACAGACGAACACTGAAGCTTTCTTT
CASSLGLRQTNTEAFF
>TRBV5-1|TRBJ2-5|-|-
TGCGCCAGCAGCTCAGGTGGGCAAGAGACCCAGTACTTC
CASSSGGQETQYF
>TRBV7-8|TRBJ2-1|-|few
TGTGCCAGCAGCTTAGTTTCAGAAGGTGGTAATGAGCAGTTCTTC
CASSLVSEGGNEQFF
>TRBV29-1|TRBJ1-2|TRBD1|few
TGCAGCGTTCAGGACAGGGGGCTATGGAACTATGGCTACACCTTC
CSVQDRGLWNYGYTF
>TRBV30|TRBJ1-2|-|-
TGTGCCGCGGAACAGGGTACGTCGAACTATGGCTACACCTTC
CAAEQGTSNYGYTF
>TRBV29-1|TRBJ2-1|-|few
TGCAGCGTTGAAGGATGGACAGAGATCTACAATGAGCAGTTCTTC
CSVEGWTEIYNEQFF